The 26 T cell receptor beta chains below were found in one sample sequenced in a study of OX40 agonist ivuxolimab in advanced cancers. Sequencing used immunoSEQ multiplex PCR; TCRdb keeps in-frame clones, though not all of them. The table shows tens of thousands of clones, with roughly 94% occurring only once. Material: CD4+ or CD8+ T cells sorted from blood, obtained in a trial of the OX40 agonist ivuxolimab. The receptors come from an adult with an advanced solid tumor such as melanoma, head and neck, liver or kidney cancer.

The CDR3 loop reads CASSLATYQPQHF. The CDR3, as DNA: TGTGCCAGCAGTTTGGCTACGTATCAGCCCCAGCATTTT. The chain recombines TRBV27 with TRBJ1-5; D remains ambiguous. In germline, CDR1 is MNHEY, CDR2 SMNVEV (reference sequence). Between the trimmed V and J ends, which lost 3 bases and 5 bases, there was a span of 8 bases. The CDR3 consists of 13 residues.

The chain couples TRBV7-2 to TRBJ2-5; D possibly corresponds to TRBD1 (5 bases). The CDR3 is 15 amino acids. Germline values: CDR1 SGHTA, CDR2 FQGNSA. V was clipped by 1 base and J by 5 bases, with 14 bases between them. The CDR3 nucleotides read TGTGCCAGCAGCTTAGGTGGGGCAGGAACGGAGACCCAGTACTTC. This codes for CASSLGGAGTETQYF.

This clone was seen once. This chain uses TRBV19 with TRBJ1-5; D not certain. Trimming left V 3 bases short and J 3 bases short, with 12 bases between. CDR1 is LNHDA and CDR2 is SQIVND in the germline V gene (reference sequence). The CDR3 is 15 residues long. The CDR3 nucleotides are TGTGCCAGTAGTATCGGGATCGGATCCAATCAGCCCCAGCATTTT. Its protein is CASSIGIGSNQPQHF. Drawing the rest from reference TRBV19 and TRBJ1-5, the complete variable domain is DGGITQSPKYLFRKEGQNVTLSCEQNLNHDAMYWYRQDPGQGLRLIYYSQIVNDFQKGDIAEGYSVSREKKESFPLTVTSAQKNPTAFYLCASSIGIGSNQPQHFGDGTRLSIL.

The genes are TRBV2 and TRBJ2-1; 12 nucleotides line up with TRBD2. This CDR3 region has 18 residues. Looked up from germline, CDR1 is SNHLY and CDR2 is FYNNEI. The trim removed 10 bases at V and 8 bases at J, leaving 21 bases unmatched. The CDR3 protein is CANSVRASGRARGYEQFF. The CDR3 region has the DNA TGTGCCAACTCAGTTCGGGCTAGCGGGAGGGCCCGGGGATATGAGCAGTTCTTC.

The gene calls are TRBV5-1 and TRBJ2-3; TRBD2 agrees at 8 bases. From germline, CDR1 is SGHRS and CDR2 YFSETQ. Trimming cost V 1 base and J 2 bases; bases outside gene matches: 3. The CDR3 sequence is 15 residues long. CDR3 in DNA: TGCGCCAGCAGCTTGATCGGGGGGGACACAGATACGCAGTATTTT. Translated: CASSLIGGDTDTQYF. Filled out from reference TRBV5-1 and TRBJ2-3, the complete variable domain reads KAGVTQTPRYLIKTRGQQVTLSCSPISGHRSVSWYQQTPGQGLQFLFEYFSETQRNKGNFPGRFSGRQFSNSRSEMNVSTLELGDSALYLCASSLIGGDTDTQYFGPGTRLTVL.

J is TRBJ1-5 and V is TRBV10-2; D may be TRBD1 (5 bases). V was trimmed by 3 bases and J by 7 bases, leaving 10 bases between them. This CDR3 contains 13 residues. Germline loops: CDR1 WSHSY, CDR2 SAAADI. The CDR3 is CASSDGRVQPQHF. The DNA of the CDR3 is TGCGCCAGCAGTGATGGCAGGGTCCAGCCCCAGCATTTT.

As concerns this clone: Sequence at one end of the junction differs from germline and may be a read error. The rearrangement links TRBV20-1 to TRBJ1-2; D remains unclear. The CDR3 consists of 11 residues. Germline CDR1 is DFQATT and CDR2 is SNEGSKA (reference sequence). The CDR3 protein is CSTSVWPGYTF. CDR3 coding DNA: TGCAGTACTAGCGTTTGGCCAGGCTACACCTTC.

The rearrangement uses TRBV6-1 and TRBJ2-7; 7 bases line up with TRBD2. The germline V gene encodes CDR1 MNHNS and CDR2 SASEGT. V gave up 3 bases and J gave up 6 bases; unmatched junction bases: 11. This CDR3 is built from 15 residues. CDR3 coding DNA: TGTGCCAGCAGTGAGGCTTTCCTTAGCGGGTCCGAGCAGTACTTC. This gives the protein CASSEAFLSGSEQYF.

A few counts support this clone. The DNA for the CDR3 is TGTGCCATCAGTGAGTCAGGGACAGGGGATTCACCCCTCCACTTT. Amino acid sequence: CAISESGTGDSPLHF. The rearrangement links TRBV10-3 to TRBJ1-6; 10 bases are shared with TRBD1. The CDR3 is 15 residues long. The germline V gene encodes CDR1 ENHRY and CDR2 SYGVKD. The junction had 1 base not matched to a gene; V was cut back by 0 bases and J by 8 bases.

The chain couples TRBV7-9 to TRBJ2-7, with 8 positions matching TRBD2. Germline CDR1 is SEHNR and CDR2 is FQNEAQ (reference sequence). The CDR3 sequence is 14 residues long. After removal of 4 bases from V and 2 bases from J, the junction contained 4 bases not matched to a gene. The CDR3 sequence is CASSWSGRAYEQYF. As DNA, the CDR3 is TGTGCCAGCAGCTGGAGCGGGAGAGCCTACGAGCAGTACTTC.

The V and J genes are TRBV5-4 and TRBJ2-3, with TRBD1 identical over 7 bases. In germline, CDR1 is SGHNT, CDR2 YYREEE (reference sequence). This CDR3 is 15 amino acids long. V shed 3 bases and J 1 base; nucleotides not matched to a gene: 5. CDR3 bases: TGTGCCAGCAGCTACCGACAGGGACGCACAGATACGCAGTATTTT. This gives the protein CASSYRQGRTDTQYF.

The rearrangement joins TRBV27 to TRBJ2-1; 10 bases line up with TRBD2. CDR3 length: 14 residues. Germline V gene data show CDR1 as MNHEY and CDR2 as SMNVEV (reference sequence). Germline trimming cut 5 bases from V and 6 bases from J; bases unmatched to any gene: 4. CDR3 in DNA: TGTGCCAGCAGTACTAGCGGGAATGGCAATGAGCAGTTCTTC. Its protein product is CASSTSGNGNEQFF.

CDR3 loop: CASQRLRRDDTEAFF. Here the CDR3 DNA reads TGCGCCAGCCAACGGCTCCGGCGGGACGACACTGAAGCTTTCTTT. The chain joins TRBV5-1 to TRBJ1-1; D possibly corresponds to TRBD1 (5 bases). The CDR3 is 15 residues long. Trimming stripped 7 bases from V and 3 bases from J, with 19 bases between. Looked up from germline, CDR1 is SGHRS and CDR2 is YFSETQ.

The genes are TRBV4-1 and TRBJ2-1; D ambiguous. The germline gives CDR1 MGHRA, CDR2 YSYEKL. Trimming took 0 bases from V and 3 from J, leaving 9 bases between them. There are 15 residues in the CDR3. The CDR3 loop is CASSQDSGYYNEQFF. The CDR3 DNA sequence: TGCGCCAGCAGCCAAGATAGTGGTTACTACAATGAGCAGTTCTTC.

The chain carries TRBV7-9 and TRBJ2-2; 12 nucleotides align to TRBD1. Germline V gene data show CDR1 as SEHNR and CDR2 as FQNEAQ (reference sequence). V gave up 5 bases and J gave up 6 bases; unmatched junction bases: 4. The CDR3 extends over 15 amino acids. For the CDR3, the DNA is TGTGCCAGCAGCCGGGACAGGGGGCTTGCCGGGGAGCTGTTTTTT. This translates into CASSRDRGLAGELFF.

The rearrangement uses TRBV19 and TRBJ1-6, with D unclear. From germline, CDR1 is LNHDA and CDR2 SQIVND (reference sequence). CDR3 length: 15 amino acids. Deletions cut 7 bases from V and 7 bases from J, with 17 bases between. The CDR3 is CASTPWEGSNSPLHF. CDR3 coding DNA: TGTGCCAGTACTCCATGGGAGGGTTCAAATTCACCCCTCCACTTT.

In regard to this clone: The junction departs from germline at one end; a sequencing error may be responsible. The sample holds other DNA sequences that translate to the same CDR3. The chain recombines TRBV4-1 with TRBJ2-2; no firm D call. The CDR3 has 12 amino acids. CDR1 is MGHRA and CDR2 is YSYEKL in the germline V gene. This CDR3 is CASSQGSGELFF. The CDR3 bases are TGCGCCAGCAGTCAAGGGTCCGGGGAGCTGTTTTTT.

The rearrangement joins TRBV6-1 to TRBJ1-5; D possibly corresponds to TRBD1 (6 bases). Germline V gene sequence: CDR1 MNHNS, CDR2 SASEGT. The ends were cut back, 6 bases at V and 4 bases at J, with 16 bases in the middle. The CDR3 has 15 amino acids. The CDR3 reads CASSAWWTDNQPQHF. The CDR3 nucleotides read TGTGCCAGCAGCGCCTGGTGGACAGATAATCAGCCCCAGCATTTT.

In DNA, the CDR3 is TGCGCCAGCAGCTTGGATTCGGGTGGGATCACAGATACGCAGTATTTT. It translates to CASSLDSGGITDTQYF. This chain links TRBV5-1 with TRBJ2-3; no definite D call. Trimming took off 0 bases at V and 2 bases at J, with 13 bases between the two ends. The germline CDR1 and CDR2 sequences are SGHRS and YFSETQ. The CDR3 consists of 16 residues. The whole variable domain, filled in from reference TRBV5-1 and TRBJ2-3, reads KAGVTQTPRYLIKTRGQQVTLSCSPISGHRSVSWYQQTPGQGLQFLFEYFSETQRNKGNFPGRFSGRQFSNSRSEMNVSTLELGDSALYLCASSLDSGGITDTQYFGPGTRLTVL.

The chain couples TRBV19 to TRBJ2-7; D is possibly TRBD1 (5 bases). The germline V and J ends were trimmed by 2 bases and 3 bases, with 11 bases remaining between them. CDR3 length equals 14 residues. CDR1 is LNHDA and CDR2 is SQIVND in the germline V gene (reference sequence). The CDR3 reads CASSITGTGYEQYF. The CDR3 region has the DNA TGTGCCAGTAGTATAACAGGCACCGGCTACGAGCAGTACTTC.

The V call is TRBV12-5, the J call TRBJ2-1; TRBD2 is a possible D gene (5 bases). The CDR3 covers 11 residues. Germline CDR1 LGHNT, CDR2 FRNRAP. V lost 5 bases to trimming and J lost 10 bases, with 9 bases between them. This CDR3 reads CASGTDLEQFF. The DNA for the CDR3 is TGTGCTAGTGGTACGGACTTGGAGCAGTTCTTC.

CDR3 in DNA: TGTGCCAGCAGCTCGAGCGGGGGGGCCGGAGAGACCCAGTACTTC. Amino acids: CASSSSGGAGETQYF. The gene calls are TRBV7-2 and TRBJ2-5, with 10 bases matching TRBD2. V lost 4 bases and J lost 4; bases outside the gene matches: 6. The CDR3 sequence is 15 residues long. CDR1 and CDR2 from the germline V gene are SGHTA and FQGNSA.

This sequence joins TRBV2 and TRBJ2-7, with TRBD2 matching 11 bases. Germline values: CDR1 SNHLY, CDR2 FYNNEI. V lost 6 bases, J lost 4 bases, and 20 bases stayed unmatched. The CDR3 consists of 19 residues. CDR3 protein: CASSTFIAGGPSSPYEQYF. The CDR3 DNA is TGTGCCAGCAGCACCTTTATAGCGGGAGGGCCTAGCTCACCTTACGAGCAGTACTTC.

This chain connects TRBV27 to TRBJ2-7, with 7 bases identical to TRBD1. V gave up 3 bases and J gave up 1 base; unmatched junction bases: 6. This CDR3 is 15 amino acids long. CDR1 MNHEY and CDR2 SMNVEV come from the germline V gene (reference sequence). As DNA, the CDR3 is TGTGCCAGCAGTTTTGCCACAGGGGTTTCCTACGAGCAGTACTTC. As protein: CASSFATGVSYEQYF.

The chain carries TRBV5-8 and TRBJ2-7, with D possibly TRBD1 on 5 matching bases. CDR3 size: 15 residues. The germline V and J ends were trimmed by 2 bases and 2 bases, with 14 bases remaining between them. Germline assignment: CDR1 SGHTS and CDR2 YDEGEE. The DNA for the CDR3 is TGTGCCAGCAGCTTTGGCTCTCGACAGACCTACGAGCAGTACTTC. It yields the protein CASSFGSRQTYEQYF.

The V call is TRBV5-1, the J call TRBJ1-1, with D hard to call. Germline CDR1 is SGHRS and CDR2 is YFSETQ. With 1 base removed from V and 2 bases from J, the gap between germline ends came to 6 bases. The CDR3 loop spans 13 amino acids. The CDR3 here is CASSLSANTEAFF. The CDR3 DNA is TGCGCCAGCAGCTTGTCGGCCAACACTGAAGCTTTCTTT. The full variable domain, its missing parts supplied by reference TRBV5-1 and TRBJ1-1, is KAGVTQTPRYLIKTRGQQVTLSCSPISGHRSVSWYQQTPGQGLQFLFEYFSETQRNKGNFPGRFSGRQFSNSRSEMNVSTLELGDSALYLCASSLSANTEAFFGQGTRLTVV.